This TCR beta chain appears in the sequencing data of a study of T cells in Graves' hyperthyroidism and ophthalmopathy. General observations from the study: Blood samples included most of the expanded thyroid clonotypes exceeding 0.001. Ophthalmopathy and stable hyperthyroidism were told apart by a 13 V-J model.

Using RNA transcripts as the source, TCR beta CDR3 regions were amplified. First-round RT-PCR of the TCR CDR3 relied on the HTBI primer set. TCRdb fed the multiplex PCR reads into MiXCR, producing one record per CDR3 protein. This sample has about 570,000 distinct CDR3 sequences, with 14% found just once. Uncontrolled infection, other autoimmune disease, pregnancy or lactation barred patients from enrollment. In its sample, this clonotype was seen a few times. The antigen is unknown. Germline V gene lookup returns CDR1 SNHLY and CDR2 FYNNEI. The CDR3 contains 15 residues. The V end was cut by 1 base, the J end by 8 bases, with 17 bases between.

This clonotype originated in a woman in her thirties or forties with Graves' hyperthyroidism. The material sequenced was blood. The chain links TRBV2 to TRBJ1-2; D uncertain. The CDR3 nucleotides are TGTGCCAGCAGTGAAGGGCCAAGCTCTATAAGCGGCTACACCTTC. This sequence encodes CASSEGPSSISGYTF. Variable domain in full (rest from reference TRBV2 and TRBJ1-2): EPEVTQTPSHQVTQMGQEVILRCVPISNHLYFYWYRQILGQKVEFLVSFYNNEISEKSEIFDDQFSVERPDGSNFTLKIRSTKLEDSAMYFCASSEGPSSISGYTFGSGTRLTVV.